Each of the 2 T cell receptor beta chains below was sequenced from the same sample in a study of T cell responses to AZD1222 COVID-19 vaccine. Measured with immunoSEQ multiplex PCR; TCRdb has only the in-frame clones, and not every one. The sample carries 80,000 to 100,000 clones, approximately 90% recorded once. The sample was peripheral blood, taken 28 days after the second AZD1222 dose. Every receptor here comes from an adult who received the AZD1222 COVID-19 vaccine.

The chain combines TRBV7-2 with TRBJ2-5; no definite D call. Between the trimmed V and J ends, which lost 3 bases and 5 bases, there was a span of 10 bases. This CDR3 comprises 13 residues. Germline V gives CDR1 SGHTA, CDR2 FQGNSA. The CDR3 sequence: CASSFDQSETQYF. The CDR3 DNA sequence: TGTGCCAGCAGCTTTGACCAATCCGAGACCCAGTACTTC.

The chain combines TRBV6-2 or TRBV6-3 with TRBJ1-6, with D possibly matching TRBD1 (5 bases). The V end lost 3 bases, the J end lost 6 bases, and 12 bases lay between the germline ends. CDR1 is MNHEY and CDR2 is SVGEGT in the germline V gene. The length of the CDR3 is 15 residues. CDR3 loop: CASSYSTGGNSPLHF. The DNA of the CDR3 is TGTGCCAGCAGTTATTCAACAGGTGGTAATTCACCCCTCCACTTT.